The next 17 T cell receptor beta chains were all read from a single sample in a study of CD8 T cells in ankylosing spondylitis. TCRdb analysed the 5' RACE reads with MiXCR anew, one entry per CDR3 protein. Of some 180,000 distinct CDR3 sequences in the sample, 15% to 20% were seen once. The sample was blood, either unsorted or a sorted T cell fraction (not recorded which). The source of these receptors is a male donor aged 5-29 years with ankylosing spondylitis or in good health (not recorded which).

This clonotype appeared many times. The chain recombines TRBV12-3 or TRBV12-4 with TRBJ2-1, with 7 bases lining up with TRBD2. The CDR3 length is 11 residues. V lost 7 bases to trimming and J lost 10 bases; unmatched junction nucleotides: 4. The CDR3 coding sequence is TGTGCCAGCAACCTCGGGAGGGAGCAGTTCTTC. Its translation is CASNLGREQFF.

This clonotype showed up many times. V and J are TRBV29-1 and TRBJ2-7, with 7 bases matching TRBD1. CDR1 is SQVTM, CDR2 ANQGSEA, per germline. Losses at the gene ends were 4 bases for V and 0 bases for J; bases not matched to a gene: 6. This CDR3 has 14 amino acids. CDR3 DNA sequence: TGCAGCGTTGTTCAGGGGGTGTTCTCCTACGAGCAGTACTTC. Amino acid sequence: CSVVQGVFSYEQYF.

The table lists this clonotype with many counts. The chain uses TRBV11-2 and TRBJ1-4; no definite D call. Germline-derived CDR1 and CDR2 are SGHAT and FQNNGV. This CDR3 has 14 residues. V lost 6 bases to trimming and J lost 3 bases, with 11 bases between them. CDR3 residues: CASRRAVPNEKLFF. In DNA form, the CDR3 reads TGTGCCAGCAGGAGGGCAGTGCCTAATGAAAAACTGTTTTTT.

This clonotype has ten or more counts. The V call is TRBV20-1, the J call TRBJ2-3, with D unclear. This CDR3 region has 14 residues. The ends were cut back, 0 bases at V and 1 base at J, with 8 bases in the middle. The germline V gene encodes CDR1 DFQATT and CDR2 SNEGSKA (reference sequence). The CDR3 reads CSARDIAGTDTQYF. In nucleotides, the CDR3 is TGCAGTGCTAGAGATATCGCGGGCACAGATACGCAGTATTTT.

The sample holds many counts of this clonotype. This chain joins TRBV30 and TRBJ2-2; D is unclear. CDR3 length equals 13 residues. The V gene lost 0 bases and the J gene lost 5 bases, with 7 bases spanning the gap. Germline CDR1 GTSNPN, CDR2 SVGIG (reference sequence). CDR3 in DNA: TGTGCCTGGAGTGTGGGCCGAACCGGGGAGCTGTTTTTT. As protein: CAWSVGRTGELFF. Combining the CDR3 with reference TRBV30 and TRBJ2-2 gives the whole variable domain SQTIHQWPATLVQPVGSPLSLECTVEGTSNPNLYWYRQAAGRGLQLLFYSVGIGQISSEVPQNLSASRPQDRQFILSSKKLLLSDSGFYLCAWSVGRTGELFFGEGSRLTVL.

This clonotype has at least ten counts. V and J are TRBV29-1 and TRBJ1-2; TRBD1 agrees at 8 bases. This CDR3 is 13 amino acids long. Trimming at V came to 7 bases and at J to 2 bases, leaving 6 bases not matched to a gene. The germline CDR1 and CDR2 sequences are SQVTM and ANQGSEA. CDR3 sequence: CSALTGENYGYTF. CDR3 coding DNA: TGCAGCGCCCTGACAGGGGAAAACTATGGCTACACCTTC.

This clonotype appeared a few times. The chain combines TRBV6-6 with TRBJ2-7, with a tentative D call TRBD2 (5 bases). The germline CDR1 and CDR2 sequences are MNHNY and SVGAGI (reference sequence). The CDR3 has 12 amino acids. The V and J ends lost 6 bases and 3 bases respectively, with 9 bases between them. Here the CDR3 DNA reads TGTGCCAGCAGCCACGGGGACTACGAGCAGTACTTC. It is translated as CASSHGDYEQYF.

This clonotype was picked up many times. The chain employs TRBV25-1 and TRBJ2-2, with 9 bases aligning to TRBD2. Germline CDR1 reads MGHDK; CDR2 reads SYGVNS. The length of the CDR3 is 15 residues. V was clipped by 2 bases and J by 8 bases; unmatched bases: 6. CDR3 protein: CASSESLAGRGELFF. The CDR3 nucleotides read TGTGCCAGCAGTGAAAGTCTAGCGGGGCGAGGGGAGCTGTTTTTT.

At least ten counts were recorded for this clonotype. The CDR3 DNA reads as TGTGCCAGCAGGCTATTAGCGGGAGGCCAAGGTGAGCAGTTCTTC. Translating it yields CASRLLAGGQGEQFF. The chain carries TRBV6-6 and TRBJ2-1; TRBD2 matches at 10 bases. Per germline, CDR1 MNHNY and CDR2 SVGAGI (reference sequence). The CDR3 is 15 residues long. V lost 6 bases, J lost 9 bases, and 11 bases stayed unmatched.

The genes are TRBV5-1 and TRBJ2-1; TRBD1 is a possible D gene (5 bases). This CDR3 region has 14 residues. V shed 0 bases and J shed 7 bases, with 11 bases lying between them. Germline-derived CDR1 and CDR2 are SGHRS and YFSETQ. CDR3 sequence reads: CASSLAGSGNEQFF. The CDR3 nucleotides read TGCGCCAGCAGCTTGGCCGGGTCAGGGAATGAGCAGTTCTTC.

This clonotype was seen ten or more times. The J gene is TRBJ2-1, the V gene TRBV10-2; D might be TRBD2 (6 bases). CDR1 and CDR2 from the germline V gene are WSHSY and SAAADI. Trimming left V 6 bases short and J 9 bases short, with 24 bases between. The CDR3 extends over 16 amino acids. This chain's CDR3 is CASRGVRDSLLGEQFF. CDR3 sequence (DNA): TGCGCCAGCAGGGGAGTGCGGGACTCGCTTCTCGGTGAGCAGTTCTTC.

This clonotype has at least ten counts. The chain links TRBV24-1 to TRBJ2-6, with 9 bases lining up with TRBD1. With 4 bases clipped from V and 1 base from J, the junction kept 10 bases outside the gene matches. Germline CDR1 and CDR2: KGHDR and SFDVKD. This CDR3 has 19 amino acids. CDR3 in DNA: TGTGCCACCAGTGACTACACCGGGACAGGGAAGTCTGGGGCCAACGTCCTGACTTTC. Its protein product is CATSDYTGTGKSGANVLTF.

There are many counts of this clonotype. V usage is TRBV12-3 or TRBV12-4 and J usage is TRBJ2-3; a possible D gene is TRBD2 (6 bases). V was trimmed by 5 bases and J by 0 bases, leaving 21 bases between them. The CDR3 loop spans 18 amino acids. The CDR3 DNA sequence: TGTGCCAGCAGTCAATCACCGGGACTCGGTTCTAGCACAGATACGCAGTATTTT. Its protein product is CASSQSPGLGSSTDTQYF.

This rearrangement joins TRBV29-1 to TRBJ2-1, with D unclear. The CDR3 covers 15 residues. The V gene's germline CDR1 is SQVTM and CDR2 ANQGSEA. V lost 3 bases and J 7 bases, leaving 19 bases between the germline ends. CDR3 in amino acids: CSVDFRLQPENEQFF. CDR3 nucleotides: TGCAGCGTTGATTTTAGACTCCAACCGGAAAATGAGCAGTTCTTC.

In its sample, this clonotype was seen many times. The CDR3 sequence is CSARYGLDETQYF. CDR3 in DNA: TGCAGTGCTAGGTACGGTCTGGACGAGACCCAGTACTTC. V is TRBV20-1 and J is TRBJ2-5; D gene ambiguous. CDR1 and CDR2 from the germline V gene are DFQATT and SNEGSKA (reference sequence). This CDR3 has 13 amino acids. V shed 3 bases and J shed 5 bases, with 13 bases lying between them.

This clonotype was counted ten times or more. The chain joins TRBV11-2 to TRBJ2-7, with D possibly being TRBD1 or TRBD2 (5 bases each). This CDR3 has 16 residues. V gave up 5 bases and J gave up 2 bases, with 19 bases separating them. Germline CDR1 and CDR2: SGHAT and FQNNGV. The CDR3 coding sequence is TGTGCCAGCAGCCAATATCGACCGGGACGAGCCTACGAGCAGTACTTC. The encoded protein is CASSQYRPGRAYEQYF.

In its sample, this clonotype was seen many times. The rearrangement joins TRBV6-1 to TRBJ1-5, with D unclear. The CDR3 consists of 14 residues. Germline V CDR1 and CDR2: MNHNS, SASEGT. Trimming cost V 4 bases and J 6 bases, with 13 bases left between them. The CDR3 spells CASSVSGLSQPQHF. The CDR3 region has the DNA TGTGCCAGCAGTGTGTCGGGGTTAAGTCAGCCCCAGCATTTT.